The rows below give T cell receptor beta chains drawn from one sample of a study of pediatric ulcerative colitis. Clones were read by immunoSEQ multiplex PCR, and TCRdb kept only the in-frame ones, dropping some. The table has tens of thousands of clones, 60% to 85% seen once. The sample consisted of gut tissue. These receptor sequences come from a girl between 5 and 17 years old with moderate ulcerative colitis. The CDR3 runs from the conserved cysteine through the conserved F or W. The D gene is left open where the match is weak. Clone size appears in some rows only: once, few, many, or a class for an expanded clone.

9	NA	TRBV19	TRBJ1-5	NA	TGTGCCAGTGGCCAGCCCCAGCATTTT	CASGQPQHF
17	NA	TRBV5-5	TRBJ1-6	TRBD1	TGTGCCAGCAGCCCACGGGCGGTCGGGACAGGGATTTCACCCCTCCACTTT	CASSPRAVGTGISPLHF
12	NA	TRBV11-1	TRBJ1-1	TRBD1	TGTGCCAGCAGCTTACAGGGGGCTGAAGCTTTCTTT	CASSLQGAEAFF
15	NA	TRBV19	TRBJ2-1	NA	TGTGCCAGTAGTATCTCCCGACGGGAGAACAATGAGCAGTTCTTC	CASSISRRENNEQFF
17	few	TRBV4-1	TRBJ1-3	NA	TGCGCCAGCAGCCAGGCCCAAGGCGGGACCGCTGGAAACACCATATATTTT	CASSQAQGGTAGNTIYF
14	NA	TRBV19	TRBJ1-1	NA	TGTGCCAGTAGTATAGGGCAGGGGCCCACTGAAGCTTTCTTT	CASSIGQGPTEAFF
15	NA	TRBV7-9	TRBJ1-2	TRBD1	TGTGCCAGCAGCTTAGCGAGGGGGCCCGACTATGGCTACACCTTC	CASSLARGPDYGYTF
13	NA	TRBV13	TRBJ2-5	NA	TGTGCCAGCAGCTTAGCACGGTGGGAGACCCAGTACTTC	CASSLARWETQYF
15	NA	TRBV4-2	TRBJ1-6	NA	TGTGCCAGCAGCCAAGAATGGGGGTTAGGTTCACCCCTCCACTTT	CASSQEWGLGSPLHF
14	NA	TRBV28	TRBJ1-1	TRBD1	TGTGCCAGCAGTTCACAGGGGGGGGACACTGAAGCTTTCTTT	CASSSQGGDTEAFF
13	NA	TRBV7-2	TRBJ2-3	TRBD2	TGTGCCAGCAGCAGCACTAGCGCAGATACGCAGTATTTT	CASSSTSADTQYF
16	NA	TRBV4-1	TRBJ2-1	TRBD2	TGCGCCAGCAGCCAAGCGGGACTAACCTCCTACAATGAGCAGTTCTTC	CASSQAGLTSYNEQFF
15	NA	TRBV13	TRBJ1-4	NA	TGTGCCAGCAGCTTCCGACAGGCCCCTAATGAAAAACTGTTTTTT	CASSFRQAPNEKLFF
14	few	TRBV11-3	TRBJ2-1	TRBD1	TGTGCCAGCAGCCGGGACAGGTTCTACAATGAGCAGTTCTTC	CASSRDRFYNEQFF
16	NA	TRBV15	TRBJ1-2	TRBD1	TGTGCCACCAGTACACCACACACATGGGACAGGGCTGGCTACACCTTC	CATSTPHTWDRAGYTF
16	NA	TRBV10-3	TRBJ2-1	TRBD2	TGTGCCATCAGTGAGTCGAGCGGGGGGACTTACAATGAGCAGTTCTTC	CAISESSGGTYNEQFF
16	NA	TRBV7-2	TRBJ2-7	TRBD1	TGTGCCAGCAGCTTAGATTTCGGACAGGGGGCAAGCGAGCAGTACTTC	CASSLDFGQGASEQYF
11	NA	TRBV6-1	TRBJ1-5	NA	TGTGCCAGCAGTCAAGGCCGTTCCCAGCATTTT	CASSQGRSQHF
14	NA	TRBV7-9	TRBJ1-1	NA	TGTGCCAGCAGCCCAAGAGAGAAGAACACTGAAGCTTTCTTT	CASSPREKNTEAFF
13	NA	TRBV25-1	TRBJ2-1	NA	TGTGCCAGCAGTGAATATGCCCCACGGGGGCAGTTCTTC	CASSEYAPRGQFF
14	NA	TRBV11-2	TRBJ1-1	NA	TGTGCCAGCAGCTTAAATGGGGGTGTCACTGAAGCTTTCTTT	CASSLNGGVTEAFF
13	NA	TRBV19	TRBJ1-5	NA	TGTGCCAGTAGTTCCTCCCGTAATCAGCCCCAGCATTTT	CASSSSRNQPQHF
14	NA	TRBV5-1	TRBJ2-7	TRBD1	TGCGCCAGCAGCTTCCAACAGGGGGAATACGAGCAGTACTTC	CASSFQQGEYEQYF
12	NA	TRBV2	TRBJ1-1	TRBD1	TGTGCCAGCAGTGATACCACAGGGGAGGCTTTCTTT	CASSDTTGEAFF
16	NA	TRBV11-2	TRBJ2-7	TRBD1	TGTGCCAGCACCGATCCCGGACAGGTCGCGGCAGGAGAGCAGTACTTC	CASTDPGQVAAGEQYF
11	NA	TRBV28	TRBJ2-7	NA	TGTGCCACCATACAGAACTACGAGCAGTACTTC	CATIQNYEQYF
14	few	TRBV7-9	TRBJ1-1	TRBD1	TGTGCCAGCAGCTTACTAGGACAGGGTACTGAAGCTTTCTTT	CASSLLGQGTEAFF
14	NA	TRBV6-1	TRBJ1-2	TRBD1	TGTGCCAGCAGGGATAGACAGGGGGCGCCTGGCTACACCTTC	CASRDRQGAPGYTF
15	NA	TRBV5-8	TRBJ2-5	NA	TGTGCCAGCAGCTTCGGCTCCGACGTGATGGAGACCCAGTACTTC	CASSFGSDVMETQYF
14	once	TRBV30	TRBJ2-6	NA	TGTGCCTGGGGGGACATTCCTGGGGCCAACGTCCTGACTTTC	CAWGDIPGANVLTF
12	NA	TRBV2	TRBJ2-7	NA	TGTGCCAGCAGTGGGCTCTCCTACGAGCAGTACTTC	CASSGLSYEQYF
12	NA	TRBV7-9	TRBJ1-1	NA	TGTGCCAGCAGCCCCGGACGGATTATCAACATCTTT	CASSPGRIINIF
16	NA	TRBV11-2	TRBJ2-1	NA	TGTGCCAGCAGCTTAGAGCTAGGAATCGCCTACAATGAGCAGTTCTTC	CASSLELGIAYNEQFF
13	NA	TRBV5-1	TRBJ2-7	NA	TGCGCCAGCAGCTTGGCAATAGAGTACGAGCAGTACTTC	CASSLAIEYEQYF
15	NA	TRBV6-5	TRBJ2-6	NA	TGTGCCAGCAGTTATGGGATCTCTGGGGCCAACGTCCTGACTTTC	CASSYGISGANVLTF
14	once	TRBV12-5	TRBJ1-1	NA	TGTGCTAGTCACCGGGGGCCTTCTGACACTGAAGCTTTCTTT	CASHRGPSDTEAFF
16	NA	TRBV7-9	TRBJ2-3	NA	TGTGCCAGCAGCTTAGTGGGGATTCCCGGCACAGATACGCAGTATTTT	CASSLVGIPGTDTQYF
16	few	TRBV27	TRBJ1-2	NA	TGTGCCAGCAGTCCCGGGACCCCGGCGTGGAACTATGGCTACACCTTC	CASSPGTPAWNYGYTF
18	NA	TRBV18	TRBJ1-3	NA	TGTGCCAGCTCACCAAACTTTTCGACGGACTATTCTGGAAACACCATATATTTT	CASSPNFSTDYSGNTIYF
13	NA	TRBV5-4	TRBJ2-7	NA	TGTGCCAGCAGCCTTTGGGGCTTCTACGAGCAGTACTTC	CASSLWGFYEQYF